This TCR beta chain comes out of a study of blood T cell repertoires in COVID-19. Only in-frame clones appear in the TCRdb table, and some are missing; sequencing was by immunoSEQ multiplex PCR. The repertoire holds 300,000 or so clones, with approximately 90% as singletons. In its sample, this clone was seen once. The material sequenced was peripheral blood. This TCR came from a middle-aged woman with acute or convalescent COVID-19.

Here the CDR3 DNA reads TGTGCCAGCAGATGGCAGAATAGCAATCAGCCCCAGCATTTT. This codes for CASRWQNSNQPQHF. This rearrangement joins TRBV2 to TRBJ1-5, with unresolved D. CDR3 size: 14 residues. The V end was cut by 6 bases, the J end by 0 bases, with 9 bases between. Looked up from germline, CDR1 is SNHLY and CDR2 is FYNNEI.